The source of this TCR beta chain is a study of control samples from healthy donors and cancer patients. Germline V lookup: CDR1 MGHDK, CDR2 SYGVNS. The germline V and J ends were trimmed by 4 bases and 0 bases, with 6 bases remaining between them. This CDR3 has 13 residues. Some clones are missing from TCRdb's copy, which holds only in-frame ones; the method was immunoSEQ multiplex PCR. The table lists under 80,000 clones, over 85% of them singletons. Sample: PBMCs. This chain uses TRBV25-1 with TRBJ2-5; D is unresolved. The receptor's source is a woman aged 40 to 50 with lung cancer. The CDR3 DNA reads TGTGCCAGCAGTGTCTCGTACCAAGAGACCCAGTACTTC. Encoded protein: CASSVSYQETQYF.